Given below is one T cell receptor (beta chain) in context. Its antigen is as yet unknown. This record comes from a study of shared clonotypes between healthy human individuals. Study context: Serving as donors were two women and a few men, whose ages spanned 18 to 49. Per donor, CD8 memory used one plate, CD8 naive used two, CD4 memory used three and CD4 naive used three.

Germline V gene sequence: CDR1 SGHVS, CDR2 FQNEAQ. V was cut by 3 bases and J by 8 bases, with 19 bases left in between. This CDR3 is 15 amino acids long. The study, taken as a whole, reports: Four donors held about 5% of naive CD4 clonotypes in common.

Naive CD8 cells were CD45RO-negative, positively selected for CCR7, excluding terminally differentiated effector memory CD45RA+ cells. Clones were read by immunoSEQ multiplex PCR, and TCRdb kept only the in-frame ones, dropping some. The table shows more than 500,000 clones, with 85% to 95% occurring only once. The chain carries TRBV7-8 and TRBJ2-5; possibly TRBD2 for D (6 bases). This clonotype was sampled from a woman in her twenties or thirties in good health. Specimen: naive CD8+ T cells sorted from blood. The CDR3 region has the DNA TGTGCCAGCAGCTTTTGGCGGGAAGAATTAGATACCCAGTACTTC. It codes for CASSFWREELDTQYF.